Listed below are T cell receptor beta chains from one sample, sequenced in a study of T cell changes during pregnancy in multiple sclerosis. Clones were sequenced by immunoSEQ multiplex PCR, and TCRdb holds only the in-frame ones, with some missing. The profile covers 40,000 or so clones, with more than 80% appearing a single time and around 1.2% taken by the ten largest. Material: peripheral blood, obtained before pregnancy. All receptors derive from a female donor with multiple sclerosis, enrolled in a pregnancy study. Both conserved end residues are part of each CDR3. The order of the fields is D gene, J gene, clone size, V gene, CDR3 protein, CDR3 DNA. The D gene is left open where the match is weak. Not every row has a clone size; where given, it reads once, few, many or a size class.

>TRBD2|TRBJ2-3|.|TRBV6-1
CASSESLAGGGTDTQYF
TGTGCCAGCAGTGAATCCTTGGCGGGAGGGGGGACAGATACGCAGTATTTT
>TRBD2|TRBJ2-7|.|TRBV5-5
CASSLWTSGSYEQYF
TGTGCCAGCAGCTTGTGGACTAGCGGGAGTTACGAGCAGTACTTC
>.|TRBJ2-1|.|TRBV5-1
CASSAQGEEQFF
TGCGCCAGCAGCGCCCAGGGTGAGGAGCAGTTCTTC
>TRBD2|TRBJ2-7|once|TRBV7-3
CASSLTPLAGGLSYEQYF
TGTGCCAGCAGCTTAACCCCCCTAGCGGGAGGCCTCTCCTACGAGCAGTACTTC
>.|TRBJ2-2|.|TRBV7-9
CASSETLGDTGELFF
TGTGCCAGCAGCGAAACCCTCGGAGACACCGGGGAGCTGTTTTTT
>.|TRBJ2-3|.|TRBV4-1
CASTSRGLGWAKGADTQYF
TGCGCCAGTACTTCAAGGGGTCTTGGTTGGGCTAAAGGGGCAGATACGCAGTATTTT
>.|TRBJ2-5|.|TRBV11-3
CASSLGQGPKETQYF
TGTGCCAGCAGCTTAGGGCAGGGTCCTAAAGAGACCCAGTACTTC
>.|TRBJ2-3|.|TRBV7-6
CASSLVVSGRTDTQYF
TGTGCCAGCAGCTTAGTTGTGTCAGGCCGCACAGATACGCAGTATTTT
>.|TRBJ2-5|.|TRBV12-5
CASGLGRGETQYF
TGTGCTAGTGGTTTGGGCAGGGGTGAGACCCAGTACTTC
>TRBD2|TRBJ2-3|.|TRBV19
CASSIGLAGSTDTQYF
TGTGCCAGTAGTATCGGGCTAGCGGGATCCACAGATACGCAGTATTTT
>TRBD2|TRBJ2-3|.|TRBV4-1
CASSQDLSGRNTQYF
TGCGCCAGCAGCCAAGATCTGAGCGGGAGAAATACGCAGTATTTT
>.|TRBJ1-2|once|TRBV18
CASSSPSDRAGYGYTF
TGTGCCAGCTCATCCCCTTCGGACAGAGCCGGCTATGGCTACACCTTC
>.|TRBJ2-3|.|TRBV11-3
CASSLGFVATDTQYF
TGTGCCAGCAGCTTAGGCTTTGTAGCCACAGATACGCAGTATTTT
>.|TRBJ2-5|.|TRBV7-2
CASSYQQGVAGRETQYF
TGTGCCAGCAGCTACCAACAGGGGGTAGCGGGTCGGGAGACCCAGTACTTC
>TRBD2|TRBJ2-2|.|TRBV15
CATSRDPREPGELFF
TGTGCCACCAGCAGAGATCCGCGGGAGCCCGGGGAGCTGTTTTTT
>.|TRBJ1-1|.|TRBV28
CASSAGVAEAFF
TGTGCCAGCAGCGCAGGGGTCGCTGAAGCTTTCTTT
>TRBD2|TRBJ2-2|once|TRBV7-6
CASSQNPSGNTGELFF
TGTGCCAGCAGCCAGAACCCTAGCGGGAACACCGGGGAGCTGTTTTTT
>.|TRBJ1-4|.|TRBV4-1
CASSQERVLFF
TGCGCCAGCAGCCAGGAGCGCGTGCTGTTTTTT
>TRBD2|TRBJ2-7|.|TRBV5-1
CASSHPPPGQGNMTSGVYYEQYF
TGCGCCAGCAGCCACCCACCTCCGGGACAGGGCAATATGACTAGCGGGGTATACTACGAGCAGTACTTC
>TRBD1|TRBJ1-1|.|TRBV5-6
CASSSYGQGYTEAFF
TGTGCCAGCAGCTCATACGGACAGGGTTACACTGAAGCTTTCTTT
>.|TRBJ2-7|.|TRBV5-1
CASSLVGGDIYEQYF
TGCGCCAGCAGCTTGGTTGGCGGGGATATCTACGAGCAGTACTTC
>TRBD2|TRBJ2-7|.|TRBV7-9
CASSLYSGSVYEQYF
TGTGCCAGCAGCTTGTATAGCGGGAGCGTCTACGAGCAGTACTTC
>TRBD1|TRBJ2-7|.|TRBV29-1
CSVVTGSSYEQYF
TGCAGCGTTGTGACAGGGTCGTCCTACGAGCAGTACTTC
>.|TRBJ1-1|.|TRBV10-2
CASSETGGTEAFF
TGCGCCAGCAGTGAGACGGGGGGCACTGAAGCTTTCTTT
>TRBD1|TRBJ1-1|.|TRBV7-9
CASSYSMTGGTEAFF
TGTGCCAGCAGCTATTCAATGACAGGGGGCACTGAAGCTTTCTTT
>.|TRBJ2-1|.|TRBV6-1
CASRYRTYNEQFF
TGTGCCAGCAGGTACAGAACCTACAATGAGCAGTTCTTC
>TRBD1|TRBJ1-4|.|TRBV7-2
CASSFGQGTEKLFF
TGTGCCAGCAGCTTCGGACAGGGTACTGAAAAACTGTTTTTT